Included here is one TCR beta chain sequence, with context. In this CDR3 the conserved last residue, phenylalanine or tryptophan, is missing, so a read error is likely. The data are from a study of tumor and adjacent non-tumor tissue in lung cancer. The library came from three nested PCR rounds adapted from ARM-PCR protocols. TCRdb re-called the multiplex PCR reads with MiXCR, one entry per CDR3 protein. The table shows 100,000 to 150,000 distinct CDR3 sequences, with approximately 71% occurring only once. In germline, CDR1 is SQVTM, CDR2 ANQGSEA. This CDR3 is 11 amino acids long. RNA was extracted from bulk tissue without any cell sorting.

The TCR was taken from a man younger than 40 with non-small cell lung cancer. The V and J genes are TRBV29-1 and TRBJ2-1; D possibly uses TRBD1 or TRBD2 (5 bases each). The specimen sequenced was lung tumor tissue. CDR3 sequence reads: CSVGDPTGQFL. The CDR3 region has the DNA TGCAGTGTTGGGGACCCGACTGGGCAGTTCTTG.